Listed below are T cell receptor beta chains from one sample, sequenced in a study of regulatory T cells in long-lasting Graves disease. TCRdb re-derived calls from the multiplex PCR reads in MiXCR, one entry per CDR3 protein. Of 440,000 or so distinct CDR3 sequences in the sample, about 15% were seen once. These data also featured in a second study, about T cells in Graves' hyperthyroidism and ophthalmopathy.

The source material was peripheral blood mononuclear cells (PBMCs), sampled at new diagnosis, from a patient treated with antithyroid drugs. Receptor source: a woman between 25 and 40 years old with Graves disease. CDR3s include the opening cysteine and the closing phenylalanine or tryptophan. The D gene is left open where the match is weak. Each size is how often the clone was seen (once, few, many) or a class if it is expanded.

D gene: TRBD2; V gene: TRBV28; clone size: many; J gene: TRBJ2-3; CDR3 DNA: TGTGCCAGCAGGTCCGGGACTAGAACGCAGTATTTT; CDR3 protein: CASRSGTRTQYF
D gene: TRBD1; V gene: TRBV7-9; clone size: many; J gene: TRBJ2-5; CDR3 DNA: TGTGCCAGCAGCTCCGGGACAGCTCAAGAGACCCAGTACTTC; CDR3 protein: CASSSGTAQETQYF
D gene: .; V gene: TRBV3-1; clone size: many; J gene: TRBJ2-1; CDR3 DNA: TGTGCCAGCAGCCCCTCGACTAAACTTGAGCAGTTCTTC; CDR3 protein: CASSPSTKLEQFF
D gene: TRBD2; V gene: TRBV2; clone size: many; J gene: TRBJ2-2; CDR3 DNA: TGTGCCAGCAGTGAAGAGGGCGGGAGAAGGTCCGGGGAGCTGTTTTTT; CDR3 protein: CASSEEGGRRSGELFF
D gene: .; V gene: TRBV11-2; clone size: many; J gene: TRBJ2-1; CDR3 DNA: TGTGCCAGCAGCTTGAGTGGGGTGAGCTCCTACAATGAGCAGTTCTTC; CDR3 protein: CASSLSGVSSYNEQFF
D gene: TRBD1; V gene: TRBV12-3/TRBV12-4; clone size: many; J gene: TRBJ1-1; CDR3 DNA: TGTGCCAGCATTCTGCAGACAGGGCGCACTGAAGCTTTCTTT; CDR3 protein: CASILQTGRTEAFF
D gene: .; V gene: TRBV20-1; clone size: many; J gene: TRBJ1-1; CDR3 DNA: TGCAGTGCTAGAGATCGGAGGGGAGGTACTGAAGCTTTCTTT; CDR3 protein: CSARDRRGGTEAFF
D gene: TRBD2; V gene: TRBV3-1; clone size: few; J gene: TRBJ2-7; CDR3 DNA: TGTGCCAGCAGCCAAGCCCCTAGCGGGTCCCACGAGCAGTACTTC; CDR3 protein: CASSQAPSGSHEQYF
D gene: .; V gene: TRBV6-1; clone size: few; J gene: TRBJ2-3; CDR3 DNA: TGTGCCAGCAGCGACTTCTGGGATACGCAGTATTTT; CDR3 protein: CASSDFWDTQYF
D gene: TRBD2; V gene: TRBV18; clone size: many; J gene: TRBJ2-3; CDR3 DNA: TGTGCCAGCTCACCACTTGGGACTAGCGTCACAGATACGCAGTATTTT; CDR3 protein: CASSPLGTSVTDTQYF